This T cell receptor (beta chain) was recorded in a study of T cell responses to AZD1222 COVID-19 vaccine. V was trimmed by 4 bases and J by 0 bases, leaving 10 bases between them. CDR1 is SQVTM and CDR2 is ANQGSEA in the germline V gene. This CDR3 comprises 14 residues. This table comes from immunoSEQ multiplex PCR, and its TCRdb copy is limited to in-frame clones, with some not included. This table has roughly 26,000 clones, roughly 88% appearing once. This chain connects TRBV29-1 to TRBJ2-4; perhaps TRBD1 as D (6 bases). The sequence was obtained from an adult who received the AZD1222 COVID-19 vaccine. Source: peripheral blood, taken 28 days after the second AZD1222 dose. This CDR3 is CSVVTGLAKNIQYF. CDR3 bases: TGCAGCGTTGTTACAGGGTTAGCCAAAAACATTCAGTACTTC.